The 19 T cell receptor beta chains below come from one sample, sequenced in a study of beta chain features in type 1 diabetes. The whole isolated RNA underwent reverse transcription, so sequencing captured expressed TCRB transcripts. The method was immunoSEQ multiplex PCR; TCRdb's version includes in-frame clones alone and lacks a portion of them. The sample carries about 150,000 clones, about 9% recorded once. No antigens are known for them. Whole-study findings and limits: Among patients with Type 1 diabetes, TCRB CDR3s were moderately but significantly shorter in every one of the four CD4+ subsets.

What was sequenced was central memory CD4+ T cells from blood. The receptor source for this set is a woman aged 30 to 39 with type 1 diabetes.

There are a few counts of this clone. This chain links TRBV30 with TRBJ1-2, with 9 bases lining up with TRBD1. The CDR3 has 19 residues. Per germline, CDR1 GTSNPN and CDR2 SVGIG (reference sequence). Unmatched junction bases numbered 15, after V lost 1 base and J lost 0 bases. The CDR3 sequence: CAWSGGFTNGTGSNYGYTF. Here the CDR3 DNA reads TGTGCCTGGAGTGGGGGATTTACGAATGGGACAGGGTCTAACTATGGCTACACCTTC.

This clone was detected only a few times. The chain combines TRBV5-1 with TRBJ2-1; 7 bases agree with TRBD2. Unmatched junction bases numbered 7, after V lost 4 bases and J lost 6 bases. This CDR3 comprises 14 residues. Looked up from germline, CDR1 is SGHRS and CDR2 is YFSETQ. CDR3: CASSRAGVLNEQFF. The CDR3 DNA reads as TGCGCCAGCAGCAGGGCGGGAGTCCTCAATGAGCAGTTCTTC. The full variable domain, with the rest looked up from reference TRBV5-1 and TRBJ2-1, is KAGVTQTPRYLIKTRGQQVTLSCSPISGHRSVSWYQQTPGQGLQFLFEYFSETQRNKGNFPGRFSGRQFSNSRSEMNVSTLELGDSALYLCASSRAGVLNEQFFGPGTRLTVL.

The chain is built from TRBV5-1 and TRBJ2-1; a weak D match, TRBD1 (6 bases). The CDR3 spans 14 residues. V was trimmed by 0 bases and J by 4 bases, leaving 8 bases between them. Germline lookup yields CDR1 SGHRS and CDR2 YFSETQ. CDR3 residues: CASSLDGQYNEQFF. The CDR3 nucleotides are TGCGCCAGCAGCTTGGACGGACAGTACAATGAGCAGTTCTTC.

CDR3 in DNA: TGTGCCAGCAGCCCCGGACTGAGGGGGCCAATCGATGAGCAGTTCTTC. It encodes CASSPGLRGPIDEQFF. The chain has TRBV9 and TRBJ2-1; 7 bases fit TRBD1. This CDR3 is 16 amino acids long. Trimming cost V 4 bases and J 8 bases; bases outside gene matches: 15. Germline V gives CDR1 SGDLS, CDR2 YYNGEE.

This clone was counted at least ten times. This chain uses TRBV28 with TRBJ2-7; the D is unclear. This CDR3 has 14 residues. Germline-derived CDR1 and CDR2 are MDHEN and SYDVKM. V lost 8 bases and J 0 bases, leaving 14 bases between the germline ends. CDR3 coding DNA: TGTGCCAGCCAAACAGAGCACCACTCCTACGAGCAGTACTTC. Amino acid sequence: CASQTEHHSYEQYF.

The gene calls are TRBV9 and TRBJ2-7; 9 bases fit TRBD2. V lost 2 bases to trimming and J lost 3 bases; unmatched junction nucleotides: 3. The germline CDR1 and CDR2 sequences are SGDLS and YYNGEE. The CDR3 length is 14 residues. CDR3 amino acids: CASSVGGRVYEQYF. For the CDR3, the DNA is TGTGCCAGCAGCGTCGGCGGGAGGGTCTACGAGCAGTACTTC.

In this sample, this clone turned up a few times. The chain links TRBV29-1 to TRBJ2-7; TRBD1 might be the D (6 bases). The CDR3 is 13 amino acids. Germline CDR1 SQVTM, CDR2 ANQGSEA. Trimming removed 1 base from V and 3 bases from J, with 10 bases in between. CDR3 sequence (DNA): TGCAGCGTTGAAGGAAGAGGGGGCTACGAGCAGTACTTC. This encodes CSVEGRGGYEQYF.

The CDR3 spells CAWSNGQGYEQYF. CDR3 nucleotides: TGTGCCTGGAGTAATGGACAGGGCTACGAGCAGTACTTC. This sequence joins TRBV30 and TRBJ2-7; TRBD1 matches 8 bases. The CDR3 runs 13 residues. Germline CDR1 and CDR2: GTSNPN and SVGIG (reference sequence). The V segment lost 2 bases and the J segment 3 bases; nucleotides outside the gene matches: 3.

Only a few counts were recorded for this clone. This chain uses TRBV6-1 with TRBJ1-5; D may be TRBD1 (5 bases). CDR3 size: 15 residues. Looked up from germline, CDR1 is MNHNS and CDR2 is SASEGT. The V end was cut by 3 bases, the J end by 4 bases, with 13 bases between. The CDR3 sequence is CASSDSTVLNQPQHF. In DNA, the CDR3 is TGTGCCAGCAGTGATTCGACAGTTTTAAATCAGCCCCAGCATTTT.

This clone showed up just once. CDR3 bases: TGCGCCAGCAGCTCAACGACAGGGGCGGGCGAAAAACTGTTTTTT. Translating it yields CASSSTTGAGEKLFF. This chain joins TRBV5-1 and TRBJ1-4, with 8 positions matching TRBD1. V lost 3 bases, J lost 8 bases, and 9 bases stayed unmatched. CDR1 is SGHRS, CDR2 YFSETQ, per germline. The CDR3 has 15 amino acids.

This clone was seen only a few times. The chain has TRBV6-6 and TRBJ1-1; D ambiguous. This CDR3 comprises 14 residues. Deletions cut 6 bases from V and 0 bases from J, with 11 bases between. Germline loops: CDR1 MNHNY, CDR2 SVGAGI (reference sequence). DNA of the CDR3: TGTGCCAGCAGGGTCAGACTAATGAACACTGAAGCTTTCTTT. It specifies CASRVRLMNTEAFF.

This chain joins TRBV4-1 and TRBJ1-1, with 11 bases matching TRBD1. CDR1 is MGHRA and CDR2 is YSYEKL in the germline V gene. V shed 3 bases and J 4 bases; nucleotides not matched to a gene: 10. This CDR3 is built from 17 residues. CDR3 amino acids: CASSHRGQGAEGTEAFF. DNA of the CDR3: TGCGCCAGCAGCCATCGCGGACAGGGGGCGGAGGGCACTGAAGCTTTCTTT.

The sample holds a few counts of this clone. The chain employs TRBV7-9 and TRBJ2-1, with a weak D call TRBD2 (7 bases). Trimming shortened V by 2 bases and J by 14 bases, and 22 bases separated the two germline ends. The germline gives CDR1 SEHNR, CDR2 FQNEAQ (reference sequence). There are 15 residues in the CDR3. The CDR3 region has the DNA TGTGCCAGCAGCTTAATGTCCGCCGGGGGGAGGGGGAAGTTCTTC. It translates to CASSLMSAGGRGKFF.

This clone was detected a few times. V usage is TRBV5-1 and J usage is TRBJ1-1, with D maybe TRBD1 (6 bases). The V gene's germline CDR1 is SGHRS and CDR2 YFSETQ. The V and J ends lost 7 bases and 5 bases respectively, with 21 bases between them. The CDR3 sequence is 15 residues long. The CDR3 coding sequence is TGCGCCAGCCATCCCGGATCGGGGGGCTGGACTGAAGCTTTCTTT. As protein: CASHPGSGGWTEAFF. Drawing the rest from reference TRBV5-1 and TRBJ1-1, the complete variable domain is KAGVTQTPRYLIKTRGQQVTLSCSPISGHRSVSWYQQTPGQGLQFLFEYFSETQRNKGNFPGRFSGRQFSNSRSEMNVSTLELGDSALYLCASHPGSGGWTEAFFGQGTRLTVV.

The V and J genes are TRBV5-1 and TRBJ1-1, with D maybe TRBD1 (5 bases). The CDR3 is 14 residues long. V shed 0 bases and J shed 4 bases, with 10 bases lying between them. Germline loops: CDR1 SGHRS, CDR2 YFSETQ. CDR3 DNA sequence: TGCGCCAGCAGCTTGGTTTCCGGGGGCACTGAAGCTTTCTTT. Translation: CASSLVSGGTEAFF.

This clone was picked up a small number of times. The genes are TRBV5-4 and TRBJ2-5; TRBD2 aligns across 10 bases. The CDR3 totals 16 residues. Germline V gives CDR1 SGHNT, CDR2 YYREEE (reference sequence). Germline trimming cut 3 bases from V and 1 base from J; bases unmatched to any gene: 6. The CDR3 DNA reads TGTGCCAGCAGCTCTTGGACTAGCGGAGGCCAAGAGACCCAGTACTTC. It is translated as CASSSWTSGGQETQYF. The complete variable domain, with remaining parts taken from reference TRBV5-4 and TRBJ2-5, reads ETGVTQSPTHLIKTRGQQVTLRCSSQSGHNTVSWYQQALGQGPQFIFQYYREEENGRGNFPPRFSGLQFPNYSSELNVNALELDDSALYLCASSSWTSGGQETQYFGPGTRLLVL.

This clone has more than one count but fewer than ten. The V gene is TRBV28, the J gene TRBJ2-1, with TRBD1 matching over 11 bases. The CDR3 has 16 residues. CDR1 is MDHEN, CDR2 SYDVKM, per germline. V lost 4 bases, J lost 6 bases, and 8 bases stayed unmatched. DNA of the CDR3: TGTGCCAGCAGTTCGCCCGGACAGGGGGCTTTCAATGAGCAGTTCTTC. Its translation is CASSSPGQGAFNEQFF. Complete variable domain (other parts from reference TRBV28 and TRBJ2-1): DVKVTQSSRYLVKRTGEKVFLECVQDMDHENMFWYRQDPGLGLRLIYFSYDVKMKEKGDIPEGYSVSREKKERFSLILESASTNQTSMYLCASSSPGQGAFNEQFFGPGTRLTVL.

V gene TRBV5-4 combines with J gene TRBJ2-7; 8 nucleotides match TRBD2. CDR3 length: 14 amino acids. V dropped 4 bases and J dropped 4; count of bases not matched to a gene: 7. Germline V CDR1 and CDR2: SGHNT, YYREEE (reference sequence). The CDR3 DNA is TGTGCCAGCAGCGAGCGGGGGAGTGTTTACGAGCAGTACTTC. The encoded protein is CASSERGSVYEQYF.

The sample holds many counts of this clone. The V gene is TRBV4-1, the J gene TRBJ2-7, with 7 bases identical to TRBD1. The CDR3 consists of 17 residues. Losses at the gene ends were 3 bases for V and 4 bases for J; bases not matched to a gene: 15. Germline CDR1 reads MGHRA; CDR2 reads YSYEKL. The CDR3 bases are TGCGCCAGCAGCCATCCCGACTACGGGACAGACCATTACGAGCAGTACTTC. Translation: CASSHPDYGTDHYEQYF.